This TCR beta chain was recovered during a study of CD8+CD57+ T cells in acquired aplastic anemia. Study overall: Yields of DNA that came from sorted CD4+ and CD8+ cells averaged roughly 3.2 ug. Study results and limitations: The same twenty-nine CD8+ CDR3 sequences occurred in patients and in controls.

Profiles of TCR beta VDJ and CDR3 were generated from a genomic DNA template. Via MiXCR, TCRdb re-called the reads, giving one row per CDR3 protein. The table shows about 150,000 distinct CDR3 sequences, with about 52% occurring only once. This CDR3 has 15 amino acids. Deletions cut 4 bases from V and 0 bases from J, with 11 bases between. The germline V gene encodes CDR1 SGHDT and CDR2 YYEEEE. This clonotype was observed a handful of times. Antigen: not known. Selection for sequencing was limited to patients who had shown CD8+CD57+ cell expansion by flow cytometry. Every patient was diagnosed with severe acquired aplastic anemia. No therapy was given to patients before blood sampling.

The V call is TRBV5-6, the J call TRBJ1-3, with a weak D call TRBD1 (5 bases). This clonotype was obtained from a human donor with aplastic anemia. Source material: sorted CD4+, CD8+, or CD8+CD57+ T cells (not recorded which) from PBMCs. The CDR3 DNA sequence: TGTGCCAGCAGCCCCGCCGGGGCCTCTGGAAACACCATATATTTT. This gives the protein CASSPAGASGNTIYF.